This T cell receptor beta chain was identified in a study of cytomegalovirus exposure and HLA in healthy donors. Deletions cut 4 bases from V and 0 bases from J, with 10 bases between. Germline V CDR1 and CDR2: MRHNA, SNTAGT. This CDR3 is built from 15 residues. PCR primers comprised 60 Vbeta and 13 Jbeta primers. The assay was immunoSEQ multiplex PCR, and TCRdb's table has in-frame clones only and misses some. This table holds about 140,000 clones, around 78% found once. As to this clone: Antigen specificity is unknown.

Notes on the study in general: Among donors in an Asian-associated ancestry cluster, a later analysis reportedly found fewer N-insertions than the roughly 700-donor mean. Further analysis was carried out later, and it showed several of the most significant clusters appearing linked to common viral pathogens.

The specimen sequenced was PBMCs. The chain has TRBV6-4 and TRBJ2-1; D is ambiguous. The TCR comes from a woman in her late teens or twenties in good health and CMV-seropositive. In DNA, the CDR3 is TGTGCCAGCAGTGTGTCGTCTTACTCCTACAATGAGCAGTTCTTC. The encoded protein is CASSVSSYSYNEQFF.